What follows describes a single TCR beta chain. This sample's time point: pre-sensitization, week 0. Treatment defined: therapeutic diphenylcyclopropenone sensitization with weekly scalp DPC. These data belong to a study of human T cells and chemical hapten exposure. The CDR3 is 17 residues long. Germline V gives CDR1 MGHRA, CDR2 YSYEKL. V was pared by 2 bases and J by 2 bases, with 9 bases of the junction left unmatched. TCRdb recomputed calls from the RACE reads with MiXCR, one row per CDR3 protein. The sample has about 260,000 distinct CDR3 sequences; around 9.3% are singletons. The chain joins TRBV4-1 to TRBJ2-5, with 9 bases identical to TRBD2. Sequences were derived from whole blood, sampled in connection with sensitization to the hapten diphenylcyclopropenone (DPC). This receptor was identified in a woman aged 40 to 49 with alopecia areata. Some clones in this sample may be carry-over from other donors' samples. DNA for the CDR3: TGCGCCAGCAGCCAACAGGGGCCGACTAGCGGACAAGAGACCCAGTACTTC. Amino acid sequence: CASSQQGPTSGQETQYF.